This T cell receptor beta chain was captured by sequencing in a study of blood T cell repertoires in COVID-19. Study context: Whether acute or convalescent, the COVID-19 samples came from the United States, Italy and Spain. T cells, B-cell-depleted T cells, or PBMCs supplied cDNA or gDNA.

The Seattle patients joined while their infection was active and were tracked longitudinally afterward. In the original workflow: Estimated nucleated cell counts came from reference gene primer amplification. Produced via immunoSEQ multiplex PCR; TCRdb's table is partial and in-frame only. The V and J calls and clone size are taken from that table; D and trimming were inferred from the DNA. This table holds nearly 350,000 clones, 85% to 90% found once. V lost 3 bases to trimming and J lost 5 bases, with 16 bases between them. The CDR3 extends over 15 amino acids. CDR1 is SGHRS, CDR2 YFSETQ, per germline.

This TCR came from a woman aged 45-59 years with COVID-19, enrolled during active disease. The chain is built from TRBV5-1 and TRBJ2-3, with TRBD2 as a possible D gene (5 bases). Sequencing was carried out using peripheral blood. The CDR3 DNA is TGCGCCAGCAGCTGGGGTGGGGAGCGTAAAGATACGCAGTATTTT. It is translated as CASSWGGERKDTQYF.